This TCR beta chain emerged from a study of Graves' ophthalmopathy and Graves' hyperthyroidism. The sequenced template was RNA, covering the TCR beta CDR3 region. HTBI-primed RT-PCR formed the first round, and a multiplex PCR formed the second. TCRdb used MiXCR to reprocess the multiplex PCR reads, holding one entry per CDR3 protein. The sample has more than 1,000,000 distinct CDR3 sequences; less than 45% are singletons. From germline, CDR1 is SGHVS and CDR2 FQNEAQ. This CDR3 has 17 residues. Trimming removed 5 bases from V and 3 bases from J, with 22 bases in between. This clonotype was recorded many times.

This receptor was identified in an adult man with Graves' hyperthyroidism. The chain has TRBV7-8 and TRBJ1-1, with D perhaps TRBD1 (5 bases). Source material: peripheral blood or thyroid tissue (not recorded which). This CDR3 is CASSPPFVVGRDTEAFF. CDR3 DNA: TGTGCCAGCAGCCCGCCGTTCGTCGTGGGACGGGACACTGAAGCTTTCTTT.